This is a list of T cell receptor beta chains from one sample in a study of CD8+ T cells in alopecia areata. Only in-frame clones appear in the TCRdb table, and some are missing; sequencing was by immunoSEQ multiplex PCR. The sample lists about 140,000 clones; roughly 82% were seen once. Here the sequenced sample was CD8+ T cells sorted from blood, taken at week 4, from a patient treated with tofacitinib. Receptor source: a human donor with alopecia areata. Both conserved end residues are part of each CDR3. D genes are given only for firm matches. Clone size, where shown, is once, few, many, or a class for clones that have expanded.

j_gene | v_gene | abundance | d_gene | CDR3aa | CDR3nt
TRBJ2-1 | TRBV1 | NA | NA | CTSSQTLGRGMREQFF | TGCACCAGCAGCCAAACCCTCGGACGGGGGATGCGTGAGCAGTTCTTC
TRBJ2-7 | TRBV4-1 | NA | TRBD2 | CASSQGGGYEQYF | TGCGCCAGCAGCCAAGGGGGGGGATACGAGCAGTACTTC
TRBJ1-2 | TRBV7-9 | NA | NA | CASSSIYGYTF | TGTGCCAGCAGCTCGATCTATGGCTACACCTTC
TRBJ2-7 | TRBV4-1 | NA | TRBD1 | CASSQEGDRGYEQYF | TGCGCCAGCAGCCAAGAGGGGGACAGGGGCTACGAGCAGTACTTC
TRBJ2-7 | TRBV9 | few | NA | CASSPQNTWGAGPLYEQYF | TGTGCCAGCAGCCCCCAGAACACATGGGGGGCAGGTCCTCTGTACGAGCAGTACTTC
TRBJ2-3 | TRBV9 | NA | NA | CASSPRDNGADTQYF | TGTGCCAGCAGCCCCCGGGACAACGGCGCAGATACGCAGTATTTT
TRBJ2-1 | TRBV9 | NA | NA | CASSVGTNEQFF | TGTGCCAGCAGCGTAGGCACCAATGAGCAGTTCTTC
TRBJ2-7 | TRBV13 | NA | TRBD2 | CASTGTSLHEQYF | TGTGCCAGCACCGGGACTAGTCTCCACGAGCAGTACTTC
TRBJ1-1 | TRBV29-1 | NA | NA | CSCQSLNTEAFF | TGCAGTTGCCAATCGTTGAACACTGAAGCTTTCTTT
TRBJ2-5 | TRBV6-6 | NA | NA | CASRQETQYF | TGTGCCAGCAGACAAGAGACCCAGTACTTC
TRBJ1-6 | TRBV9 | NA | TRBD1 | CASSVGDRANSPLHF | TGTGCCAGCAGCGTTGGGGACAGGGCCAATTCACCCCTCCACTTT
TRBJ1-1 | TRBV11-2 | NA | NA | CASSRGWTQGPEAFF | TGTGCCAGCAGCCGCGGTTGGACTCAGGGCCCTGAAGCTTTCTTT
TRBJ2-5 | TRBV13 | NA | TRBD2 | CASSVRGAEETQYF | TGTGCCAGCAGCGTGCGGGGGGCGGAGGAGACCCAGTACTTC
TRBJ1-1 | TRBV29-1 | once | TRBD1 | CSVNRDRVRDTEAFF | TGCAGCGTAAACCGGGACAGGGTCAGGGACACTGAAGCTTTCTTT
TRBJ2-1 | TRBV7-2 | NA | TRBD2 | CASSSILAGANNEQFF | TGTGCCAGCAGCTCCATCCTAGCGGGGGCAAACAATGAGCAGTTCTTC
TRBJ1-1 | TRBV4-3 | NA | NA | CASSQTGRPNTEAFF | TGCGCCAGCAGCCAAACAGGGCGGCCGAACACTGAAGCTTTCTTT
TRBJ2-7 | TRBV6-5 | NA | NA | CASKGQSYEQYF | TGTGCCAGCAAGGGGCAGTCCTACGAGCAGTACTTC
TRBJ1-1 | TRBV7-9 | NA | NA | CASSLSGGLGTEAFF | TGTGCCAGCAGCTTATCCGGGGGGCTTGGCACTGAAGCTTTCTTT
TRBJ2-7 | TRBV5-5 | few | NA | CASSRTTREQYF | TGTGCCAGCAGCAGGACTACGCGCGAGCAGTACTTC
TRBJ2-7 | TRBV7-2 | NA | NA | CASSSSPPMASGYEQYF | TGTGCCAGCAGCTCCTCCCCCCCAATGGCCAGTGGCTACGAGCAGTACTTC
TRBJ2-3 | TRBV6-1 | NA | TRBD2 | CAVGGSSGGPDTQYF | TGTGCCGTCGGAGGGAGTAGCGGGGGTCCAGATACGCAGTATTTT
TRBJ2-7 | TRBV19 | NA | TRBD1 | CASSLGRGQADEQYF | TGTGCCAGTAGCCTAGGTCGGGGACAGGCCGACGAGCAGTACTTC
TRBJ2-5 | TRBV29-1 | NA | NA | CSVHTGEETQYF | TGCAGCGTCCATACAGGAGAAGAGACCCAGTACTTC
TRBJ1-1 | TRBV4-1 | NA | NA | CASSQERSMEAFF | TGCGCCAGCAGCCAAGAACGGAGTATGGAAGCTTTCTTT
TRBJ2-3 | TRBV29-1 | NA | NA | CSVEDSAGKADTQYF | TGCAGCGTTGAAGATTCGGCGGGTAAGGCAGATACGCAGTATTTT
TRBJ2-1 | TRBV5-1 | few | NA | CASDSGSYNEQFF | TGCGCCAGCGACTCGGGCTCCTACAATGAGCAGTTCTTC
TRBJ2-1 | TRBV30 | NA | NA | CAWSLPGPNEQFF | TGTGCCTGGAGTTTACCGGGCCCCAATGAGCAGTTCTTC
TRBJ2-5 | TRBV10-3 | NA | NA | CAISESSSEETQYF | TGTGCCATCAGTGAGTCTTCTAGCGAAGAGACCCAGTACTTC
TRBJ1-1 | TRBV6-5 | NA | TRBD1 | CASSLGQANTEAFF | TGTGCCAGCAGTCTCGGACAGGCCAACACTGAAGCTTTCTTT
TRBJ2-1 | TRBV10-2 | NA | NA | CASSTETYNEQFF | TGCGCCAGCAGTACAGAGACCTACAATGAGCAGTTCTTC
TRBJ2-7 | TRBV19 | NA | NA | CASSISGGFNEQYF | TGTGCCAGTAGTATCTCGGGGGGCTTCAACGAGCAGTACTTC
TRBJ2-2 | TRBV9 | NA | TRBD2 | CASSAVPHIAGGNTGELFF | TGTGCCAGCAGCGCTGTTCCCCATATAGCGGGGGGGAACACCGGGGAGCTGTTTTTT
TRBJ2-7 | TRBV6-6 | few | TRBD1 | CASKTGTGGEQYF | TGTGCCAGCAAGACCGGGACAGGGGGTGAGCAGTACTTC
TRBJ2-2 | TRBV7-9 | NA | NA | CASSHPMNTGELFF | TGTGCCAGCAGCCACCCCATGAACACCGGGGAGCTGTTTTTT
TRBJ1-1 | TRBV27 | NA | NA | CASTPDGGNTEAFF | TGTGCCAGCACCCCGGACGGGGGAAACACTGAAGCTTTCTTT
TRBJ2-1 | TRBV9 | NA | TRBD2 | CASSPPGGTNYNEQFF | TGTGCCAGCAGCCCCCCCGGCGGGACTAACTACAATGAGCAGTTCTTC
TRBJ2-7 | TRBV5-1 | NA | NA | CASSQAQGSFHEQYF | TGCGCCAGCAGCCAGGCGCAGGGGAGTTTCCACGAGCAGTACTTC
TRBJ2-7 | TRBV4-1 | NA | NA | CASSHGSESSYEQYF | TGCGCCAGCAGCCACGGCTCTGAGTCCTCCTACGAGCAGTACTTC
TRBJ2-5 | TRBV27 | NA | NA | CASSPQGTQETQYF | TGTGCCAGCAGCCCTCAGGGGACTCAAGAGACCCAGTACTTC
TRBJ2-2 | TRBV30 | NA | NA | CAWSVLDSYTGELFF | TGTGCCTGGAGTGTACTGGACAGTTACACCGGGGAGCTGTTTTTT